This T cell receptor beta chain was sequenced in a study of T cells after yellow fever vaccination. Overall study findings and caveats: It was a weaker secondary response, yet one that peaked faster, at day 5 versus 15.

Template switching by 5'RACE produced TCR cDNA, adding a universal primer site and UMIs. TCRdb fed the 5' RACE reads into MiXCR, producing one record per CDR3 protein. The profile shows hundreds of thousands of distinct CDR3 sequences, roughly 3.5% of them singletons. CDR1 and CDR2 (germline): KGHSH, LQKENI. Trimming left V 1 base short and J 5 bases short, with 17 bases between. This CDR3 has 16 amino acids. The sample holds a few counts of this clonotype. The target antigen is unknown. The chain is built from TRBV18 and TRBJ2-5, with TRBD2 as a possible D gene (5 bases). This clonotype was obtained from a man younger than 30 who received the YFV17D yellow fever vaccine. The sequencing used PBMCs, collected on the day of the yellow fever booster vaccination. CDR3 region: CASSPRQALSGETQYF. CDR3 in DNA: TGTGCCAGCTCACCACGTCAGGCTCTCTCGGGGGAGACCCAGTACTTC.